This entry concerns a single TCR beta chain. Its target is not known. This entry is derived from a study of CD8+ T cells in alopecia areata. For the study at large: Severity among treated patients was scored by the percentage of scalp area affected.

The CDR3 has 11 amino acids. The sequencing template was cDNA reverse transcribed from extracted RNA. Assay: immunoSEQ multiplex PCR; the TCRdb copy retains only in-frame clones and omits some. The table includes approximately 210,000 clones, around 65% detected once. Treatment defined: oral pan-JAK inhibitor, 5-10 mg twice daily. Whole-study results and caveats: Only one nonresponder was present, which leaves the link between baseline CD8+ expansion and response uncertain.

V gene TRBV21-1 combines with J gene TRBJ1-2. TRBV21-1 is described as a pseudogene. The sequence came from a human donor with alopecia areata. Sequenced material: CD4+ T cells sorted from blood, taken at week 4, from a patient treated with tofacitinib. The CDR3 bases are TGTGCCAGCAGACGGGCGCCCCGAAACACCTTC. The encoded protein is CASRRAPRNTF.